These 32 T cell receptor beta chains were all obtained from the same sample, sequenced in a study of beta chain features in type 1 diabetes. Expressed TCRB transcripts were sequenced, since all the RNA that had been isolated was reverse transcribed. Assay: immunoSEQ multiplex PCR; the TCRdb copy retains only in-frame clones and omits some. Here the sample spans around 44,000 clones, approximately 51% being singletons. The source material was stem cell memory CD4+ T cells from blood. The source is a young woman in good health.

About this clone itself: An end of the junction does not agree with germline; a read error may underlie this. The chain has TRBV20-1 and TRBJ2-5; D possibly corresponds to TRBD2 (6 bases). The CDR3 spans 11 residues. Germline assignment: CDR1 DFQATT and CDR2 SNEGSKA (reference sequence). Here the CDR3 reads CSAGTRLEVDF. The CDR3 coding sequence is TGCAGTGCTGGGACCAGACTAGAAGTGGACTTC.

This clone was recorded only once. This chain links TRBV4-3 with TRBJ2-1, with a tentative D call TRBD1 (5 bases). CDR3 length: 14 residues. The germline V gene has CDR1 LGHNA and CDR2 YSLEER. V lost 4 bases and J 6 bases, leaving 13 bases between the germline ends. DNA for the CDR3: TGCGCCAGCAGCCCCCGGATCAGGGTCAATGAGCAGTTCTTC. Translation gives CASSPRIRVNEQFF.

This clone was seen more than once but under ten times. This sequence joins TRBV19 and TRBJ2-7; TRBD2 might be the D (6 bases). The length of the CDR3 is 15 residues. The V gene's germline CDR1 is LNHDA and CDR2 SQIVND (reference sequence). V shed 2 bases and J shed 3 bases, with 14 bases lying between them. Here the CDR3 reads CASSILGEANYEQYF. CDR3 coding DNA: TGTGCCAGTAGTATATTGGGGGAGGCGAACTACGAGCAGTACTTC.

This chain uses TRBV6-6 with TRBJ2-7, with TRBD1 as a possible D gene (6 bases). Trimming removed 1 base at V and 3 bases at J, with 7 bases between. The CDR3 has 13 amino acids. Germline V gene sequence: CDR1 MNHNY, CDR2 SVGAGI (reference sequence). The CDR3 DNA sequence: TGTGCCAGCAGTTACTTAGGGGGCTACGAGCAGTACTTC. Its translation: CASSYLGGYEQYF.

The rearrangement links TRBV2 to TRBJ2-7, with TRBD1 matching over 7 bases. The V gene's germline CDR1 is SNHLY and CDR2 FYNNEI. V shed 2 bases, J shed 6 bases, and the junction held 10 bases outside the gene matches. The CDR3 length is 15 residues. DNA of the CDR3: TGTGCCAGCAGTGAATCTTCGCGACAGGGTTCCGAGCAGTACTTC. Encoded protein: CASSESSRQGSEQYF.

This clone was detected only once. This chain links TRBV6-4 with TRBJ1-5; TRBD1 agrees at 7 bases. Looked up from germline, CDR1 is MRHNA and CDR2 is SNTAGT. Trimming at V came to 4 bases and at J to 5 bases, leaving 11 bases not matched to a gene. This CDR3 has 16 amino acids. The CDR3 sequence is CASSVRSGTEDQPQHF. CDR3 sequence (DNA): TGTGCCAGCAGTGTCCGGTCCGGGACAGAGGATCAGCCCCAGCATTTT.

The table lists this clone with a few counts. J is TRBJ2-5 and V is TRBV5-1, with TRBD2 matching over 13 bases. The CDR3 length is 16 residues. Germline CDR1 is SGHRS and CDR2 is YFSETQ. V trimming: 3 bases; J trimming: 3 bases; junction bases outside the gene matches: 5. CDR3 protein: CASSSSGTSGKETQYF. CDR3 nucleotides: TGCGCCAGCAGCTCCTCCGGGACTAGCGGGAAAGAGACCCAGTACTTC.

V gene TRBV7-3 combines with J gene TRBJ2-3, with TRBD2 identical over 10 bases. CDR3 length: 15 amino acids. Germline values: CDR1 SGHTA, CDR2 FQGTGA. Trimming removed 4 bases from V and 4 bases from J; junction bases left unmatched: 5. The CDR3 spells CASSSQRGGADTQYF. The CDR3 nucleotides read TGTGCCAGCAGCTCCCAGCGGGGGGGGGCAGATACGCAGTATTTT.

The V call is TRBV4-2, the J call TRBJ2-7; 7 bases are a match to TRBD1. The V segment lost 1 base and the J segment 3 bases; nucleotides outside the gene matches: 15. From germline, CDR1 is LGHNA and CDR2 YNFKEQ. CDR3 length: 18 residues. The DNA for the CDR3 is TGTGCCAGCAGCCAAGCTCCAAGTAAGACCGGGACAGTCTACGAGCAGTACTTC. Protein sequence: CASSQAPSKTGTVYEQYF.

The chain is built from TRBV4-2 and TRBJ2-5; TRBD1 matches 7 bases. Judging by the DNA end, TRBJ2-7 fits better; the J call may be wrong. Germline CDR1 LGHNA, CDR2 YNFKEQ. CDR3 length: 14 amino acids. The CDR3 nucleotides are TGTGCCAGCAGCCAGAGACAGGGTGAGGCCGAGCAGTACTTC. This encodes CASSQRQGEAEQYF.

This clone came up a few times. The gene calls are TRBV5-6 and TRBJ2-3; D is unclear. The CDR3 extends over 14 amino acids. V was cut by 1 base and J by 2 bases, with 8 bases left in between. CDR1 SGHDT and CDR2 YYEEEE come from the germline V gene. The CDR3 coding sequence is TGTGCCAGCAGCTTGTTCTCGTTCACAGATACGCAGTATTTT. Translated: CASSLFSFTDTQYF.

The rearrangement uses TRBV19 and TRBJ2-1; 9 positions agree with TRBD1. Germline lookup yields CDR1 LNHDA and CDR2 SQIVND (reference sequence). This CDR3 is 17 amino acids long. Germline trimming cut 3 bases from V and 6 bases from J; bases unmatched to any gene: 12. CDR3 in amino acids: CASSIGKTGGRGNEQFF. Written as DNA, the CDR3 is TGTGCCAGTAGTATTGGGAAAACAGGGGGCCGGGGCAATGAGCAGTTCTTC.

V and J are TRBV28 and TRBJ2-5; possibly TRBD2 for D (6 bases). Trimming cost V 3 bases and J 5 bases, with 7 bases left between them. The CDR3 extends over 12 amino acids. The germline V gene encodes CDR1 MDHEN and CDR2 SYDVKM. CDR3 DNA: TGTGCCAGCAGTTTGACTAGGGAGACCCAGTACTTC. Amino acid sequence: CASSLTRETQYF.

In its sample, this clone was seen a few times. The chain employs TRBV18 and TRBJ2-3; D gene ambiguous. This CDR3 is 12 amino acids long. Trimming took off 5 bases at V and 3 bases at J, with 6 bases between the two ends. Germline values: CDR1 KGHSH, CDR2 LQKENI. The CDR3 nucleotides are TGTGCCAGCTCAGCGAGGACAGATACGCAGTATTTT. It specifies CASSARTDTQYF.

V gene TRBV28 combines with J gene TRBJ2-7; D perhaps matches TRBD2 (6 bases). The CDR3 is 22 residues long. Per the germline V gene, CDR1 is MDHEN and CDR2 is SYDVKM. Trimming stripped 8 bases from V and 1 base from J, with 39 bases between. CDR3 protein: CASSPARGTPPVQSLLSYEQYF. The DNA of the CDR3 is TGTGCCAGCTCGCCCGCACGGGGGACCCCGCCCGTCCAATCACTCCTATCCTACGAGCAGTACTTC.

CDR3 DNA sequence: TGTGCCAGCAGACCAACCCGGACAGTTTCCGCGGTGACTGAAGCTTTCTTT. This encodes CASRPTRTVSAVTEAFF. The chain links TRBV27 to TRBJ1-1, with D perhaps TRBD1 (6 bases). V shed 6 bases and J shed 5 bases, with 25 bases lying between them. The CDR3 runs to 17 residues. The germline CDR1 and CDR2 sequences are MNHEY and SMNVEV (reference sequence).

The table lists this clone with a few counts. The genes are TRBV2 and TRBJ2-7; no firm D call. Trimming left V 4 bases short and J 3 bases short, with 10 bases between. CDR1 and CDR2 (germline): SNHLY, FYNNEI. The CDR3 consists of 13 residues. The CDR3 loop reads CASSAAGYYEQYF. The CDR3 nucleotides are TGTGCCAGCAGTGCCGCAGGATACTACGAGCAGTACTTC.

This clone showed up just a few times. The chain has TRBV7-9 and TRBJ2-7; a possible D gene is TRBD2 (6 bases). The CDR3 consists of 14 residues. Trimming shortened V by 4 bases and J by 2 bases, and 12 bases separated the two germline ends. Germline V lookup: CDR1 SEHNR, CDR2 FQNEAQ (reference sequence). The CDR3 DNA reads as TGTGCCAGCAGCTCAGCGGGCCCCGCCTACGAGCAGTACTTC. It yields the protein CASSSAGPAYEQYF. The variable domain in full, completed from reference TRBV7-9 and TRBJ2-7, reads DTGVSQNPRHKITKRGQNVTFRCDPISEHNRLYWYRQTLGQGPEFLTYFQNEAQLEKSRLLSDRFSAERPKGSFSTLEIQRTEQGDSAMYLCASSSAGPAYEQYFGPGTRLTVT.

The chain links TRBV6-6 to TRBJ2-6; 7 positions match TRBD2. Germline CDR1 and CDR2: MNHNY and SVGAGI (reference sequence). The CDR3 runs 16 residues. Losses at the gene ends were 5 bases for V and 0 bases for J; bases not matched to a gene: 4. Here the CDR3 DNA reads TGTGCCAGCAGTCTAAGGACTAGCTCTGGGGCCAACGTCCTGACTTTC. This gives the protein CASSLRTSSGANVLTF.

Here the CDR3 DNA reads TGTGCCAGCAGTCGTGTTGGGGGAGGGCATGAGCAGTTCTTC. Encoded protein: CASSRVGGGHEQFF. This sequence joins TRBV7-3 and TRBJ2-1; 7 bases fit TRBD2. The V and J ends lost 6 bases and 8 bases, in that order; junction bases with no gene match: 10. Germline loops: CDR1 SGHTA, CDR2 FQGTGA. This CDR3 contains 14 residues.

A few counts support this clone. V usage is TRBV9 and J usage is TRBJ2-5, with 10 nucleotides matching TRBD2. CDR1 and CDR2 from the germline V gene are SGDLS and YYNGEE. This CDR3 region has 15 residues. J was trimmed by 1 base and V by 3 bases; bases with no gene match: 3. The CDR3 region has the DNA TGTGCCAGCAGCGCTGGACTAGCGGCCCAAGAGACCCAGTACTTC. This sequence encodes CASSAGLAAQETQYF.

This clone appeared a few times. V and J are TRBV30 and TRBJ2-1; D may be TRBD2 (5 bases). CDR1 GTSNPN and CDR2 SVGIG come from the germline V gene (reference sequence). The ends were cut back, 0 bases at V and 12 bases at J, with 15 bases in the middle. This CDR3 is 13 amino acids long. The CDR3 loop reads CAWSVLSGRGQFF. Written as DNA, the CDR3 is TGTGCCTGGAGTGTTCTGAGCGGACGGGGGCAGTTCTTC.

This clone was picked up a small number of times. The CDR3 sequence: CASSLRGPTLGNEQFF. The CDR3 DNA is TGTGCCAGCAGCTTAAGGGGTCCCACCCTCGGCAATGAGCAGTTCTTC. This sequence joins TRBV7-2 and TRBJ2-1, with TRBD1 as a possible D gene (5 bases). This CDR3 is built from 16 residues. From germline, CDR1 is SGHTA and CDR2 FQGNSA. Trimming removed 2 bases from V and 6 bases from J, with 17 bases in between.

The chain carries TRBV7-9 and TRBJ2-7, with 9 bases aligning to TRBD2. CDR1 is SEHNR and CDR2 is FQNEAQ in the germline V gene (reference sequence). This CDR3 comprises 17 residues. J gave up 5 bases and V 1 base, and 12 bases lay outside the gene matches. In nucleotides, the CDR3 is TGTGCCAGCAGCTTAGGGATTCGGCGGGAGGGCGCGCACGAGCAGTACTTC. Its translation is CASSLGIRREGAHEQYF.

The chain uses TRBV4-3 and TRBJ2-2; 10 bases map to TRBD2. Germline lookup yields CDR1 LGHNA and CDR2 YSLEER. The CDR3 has 19 residues. Trimming cost V 3 bases and J 0 bases; bases outside gene matches: 10. CDR3 nucleotide sequence: TGCGCCAGCAGCCAGGCCCCATGGACTAGCGGTTCGAACACCGGGGAGCTGTTTTTT. This encodes CASSQAPWTSGSNTGELFF.

This clone was seen more than once but under ten times. The chain links TRBV18 to TRBJ2-3; tentative D call: TRBD1 (5 bases). Per germline, CDR1 KGHSH and CDR2 LQKENI. The CDR3 is 14 residues long. Trimming removed 2 bases at V and 5 bases at J, with 11 bases between. CDR3 sequence: CASSPIQGQDTQYF. CDR3 nucleotides: TGTGCCAGCTCACCAATCCAGGGTCAAGATACGCAGTATTTT. The full variable domain, in which reference TRBV18 and TRBJ2-3 provide the parts outside the CDR3, is NAGVMQNPRHLVRRRGQEARLRCSPMKGHSHVYWYRQLPEEGLKFMVYLQKENIIDESGMPKERFSAEFPKEGPSILRIQQVVRGDSAAYFCASSPIQGQDTQYFGPGTRLTVL.

The chain combines TRBV5-6 with TRBJ1-4; D ambiguous. Per the germline V gene, CDR1 is SGHDT and CDR2 is YYEEEE. V gave up 0 bases and J gave up 4 bases, with 19 bases separating them. CDR3 length: 18 residues. The CDR3 is CASSLESGPRSGNEKLFF. The CDR3 nucleotides are TGTGCCAGCAGCTTGGAATCCGGGCCCAGAAGCGGTAATGAAAAACTGTTTTTT.

The chain employs TRBV7-2 and TRBJ1-1; D not certain. Germline values: CDR1 SGHTA, CDR2 FQGNSA. The CDR3 runs 14 residues. V lost 1 base and J lost 0, with 6 bases in between. CDR3 sequence: CASSLEQMNTEAFF. The CDR3 DNA sequence: TGTGCCAGCAGCTTAGAACAGATGAACACTGAAGCTTTCTTT.

The J gene is TRBJ1-2, the V gene TRBV5-1, with D uncertain. The CDR3 is 15 amino acids. The V and J ends lost 2 bases and 6 bases respectively, with 17 bases between them. CDR1 is SGHRS, CDR2 YFSETQ, per germline. The CDR3 spells CASSFREGGSDGYTF. The DNA of the CDR3 is TGCGCCAGCAGCTTTAGGGAGGGCGGGTCGGATGGCTACACCTTC.

This chain links TRBV7-2 with TRBJ2-1; 9 positions agree with TRBD1. The trim removed 5 bases at V and 4 bases at J, leaving 18 bases unmatched. This CDR3 is built from 19 residues. The germline V gene has CDR1 SGHTA and CDR2 FQGNSA. CDR3 coding DNA: TGTGCCAGCAGCCCTAATTCCCTTGCTGAGACAGGGGGGTACAATGAGCAGTTCTTC. Translated, it gives CASSPNSLAETGGYNEQFF.

This CDR3 is CASTQTSRMPQYF. CDR3 DNA: TGTGCCAGCACCCAGACTAGCCGTATGCCGCAGTATTTT. V and J are TRBV14 and TRBJ2-3; 7 bases align to TRBD2. The CDR3 extends over 13 amino acids. The ends lost 7 bases at V and 10 bases at J; junction bases unmatched: 11. CDR1 is SGHDN and CDR2 is FVKESK in the germline V gene.

The CDR3 spells CASSGDGRLTDTQYF. In DNA form, the CDR3 reads TGTGCCAGTAGTGGGGACGGGAGGCTCACAGATACGCAGTATTTT. The genes are TRBV19 and TRBJ2-3; 7 bases align to TRBD2. V shed 5 bases and J 2 bases; nucleotides not matched to a gene: 7. CDR1 is LNHDA and CDR2 is SQIVND in the germline V gene (reference sequence). The CDR3 consists of 15 residues.